Listed below are T cell receptor beta chains from one sample, sequenced in a study of blood T cell repertoires in COVID-19. The table came from immunoSEQ multiplex PCR; TCRdb's copy has only in-frame clones and leaves some out. The sample has 80,000 to 100,000 clones; roughly 80% are singletons. Sequenced input: peripheral blood. These receptors all come from a man in his 60s with acute or convalescent COVID-19. The CDR3 runs from the conserved cysteine through the conserved F or W. Fields, in order: J gene, D gene, clone size, V gene, CDR3 protein, CDR3 DNA. The D gene is left open where the match is weak. Clone size, where shown, is once, few, many, or a class for clones that have expanded.

>TRBJ1-1|-|-|TRBV7-6
CASSLERGGNTEAFF
TGTGCCAGCAGCTTAGAAAGGGGAGGGAACACTGAAGCTTTCTTT
>TRBJ1-1|TRBD1|-|TRBV7-9
CASSLDRGLYMNTEAFF
TGTGCCAGCAGCTTAGACAGGGGGCTATACATGAACACTGAAGCTTTCTTT
>TRBJ1-4|-|few|TRBV7-2
CASSLSLNNEKLFF
TGTGCCAGCAGCTTATCACTCAATAATGAAAAACTGTTTTTT
>TRBJ1-5|TRBD1|-|TRBV6-2/TRBV6-3
CASSSSGTGDQPQHF
TGTGCCAGCAGTTCTTCCGGGACAGGGGATCAGCCCCAGCATTTT
>TRBJ1-1|-|-|TRBV9
CASSPQMAGQRGEAFF
TGTGCCAGCAGCCCCCAGATGGCAGGACAAAGGGGTGAAGCTTTCTTT
>TRBJ2-1|-|-|TRBV19
CASSISDAYNEQFF
TGTGCCAGTAGTATTAGCGACGCCTACAATGAGCAGTTCTTC
>TRBJ1-1|TRBD1|-|TRBV4-1
CASSPRQGSTEAFF
TGCGCCAGCAGCCCCCGACAGGGGAGCACTGAAGCTTTCTTT
>TRBJ2-7|TRBD1|-|TRBV27
CASRELGTGFDSYEQYF
TGTGCCAGCAGGGAATTAGGGACAGGATTTGACTCCTACGAGCAGTACTTC
>TRBJ2-7|TRBD1|-|TRBV6-2/TRBV6-3
CASSYGTAQYEQYF
TGTGCCAGCAGTTACGGGACAGCCCAATACGAGCAGTACTTC
>TRBJ1-5|-|-|TRBV19
CASIPSGTLGVNQPQHF
TGTGCCAGTATTCCTAGTGGGACACTGGGGGTCAATCAGCCCCAGCATTTT
>TRBJ2-1|-|-|TRBV4-2
CASSQDGTAKNNEQFF
TGTGCCAGCAGCCAAGATGGTACAGCCAAAAACAATGAGCAGTTCTTC
>TRBJ2-3|TRBD2|few|TRBV10-3
CAIRGTSGYTDTQYF
TGTGCCATCAGGGGGACTAGCGGGTACACAGATACGCAGTATTTT
>TRBJ2-1|TRBD2|once|TRBV27
CASSLSLAGSYNEQFF
TGTGCCAGCAGTTTATCTCTAGCGGGATCCTACAATGAGCAGTTCTTC
>TRBJ1-5|-|-|TRBV5-6
CASSLGRQVPQPQHF
TGTGCCAGCAGCTTGGGGCGACAGGTTCCTCAGCCCCAGCATTTT
>TRBJ1-2|-|-|TRBV28
CASRAQGGNYGYTF
TGTGCCAGCAGAGCCCAGGGCGGAAACTATGGCTACACCTTC
>TRBJ2-3|-|-|TRBV28
CASSFSGSTDTQYF
TGTGCCAGCAGTTTCTCGGGGAGCACAGATACGCAGTATTTT
>TRBJ2-3|-|-|TRBV3-1/TRBV3-2
CASSPADTSSSTDTQYF
TGTGCCAGCAGCCCGGCCGACACTTCGTCTAGCACAGATACGCAGTATTTT
>TRBJ2-1|TRBD1|-|TRBV9
CASSAGPGQGPGEQFF
TGTGCCAGCAGCGCCGGCCCGGGACAGGGCCCCGGTGAGCAGTTCTTC
>TRBJ1-1|TRBD1|-|TRBV20-1
CSASHSGGTEAFF
TGCAGTGCTAGTCATTCAGGGGGCACTGAAGCTTTCTTT
>TRBJ1-1|-|-|TRBV6-5
CASSFQGTNTEAFF
TGTGCCAGCAGTTTTCAGGGAACGAACACTGAAGCTTTCTTT
>TRBJ2-5|TRBD1|few|TRBV3-1/TRBV3-2
CASSYPYRQGRQETQYF
TGTGCCAGCAGCTACCCATACCGACAGGGACGCCAAGAGACCCAGTACTTC
>TRBJ1-2|-|-|TRBV6-5
CASSPWGGDYGYTF
TGTGCCAGCAGTCCATGGGGGGGGGACTATGGCTACACCTTC
>TRBJ2-1|-|-|TRBV5-4
CALTPRAGVNEQFF
TGTGCCCTCACTCCTAGGGCCGGGGTCAATGAGCAGTTCTTC
>TRBJ1-1|TRBD1|few|TRBV5-6
CASSLGGQGAEAFF
TGTGCCAGCAGCTTGGGGGGACAGGGGGCTGAAGCTTTCTTT
>TRBJ1-1|TRBD1|-|TRBV15
CATSRGQGALNTEAFF
TGTGCCACCAGCAGAGGTCAGGGGGCGTTGAACACTGAAGCTTTCTTT
>TRBJ2-3|TRBD2|-|TRBV13
CASSLGGGADTQYF
TGTGCCAGCAGCTTAGGTGGGGGGGCAGATACGCAGTATTTT